A selection of T cell receptor beta chains follows, all from one sample in a study of metastatic and nonmetastatic thyroid tumors. TCRdb re-called clones from the PCR reads using MiXCR. This repertoire shows 29,000 or so clones, 4% to 5% found once; its top ten account for roughly a fifth. Material for sequencing was blood. The receptors derive from a female donor with papillary thyroid cancer or a benign thyroid nodule (not recorded which). Some clones in this sample may be carry-over from other donors' samples. Each CDR3 is given with its conserved first and last residue. D genes are given only for firm matches. Where a row states a size, it is once, few, many or the class of an expanded clone; other rows omit it.

j_gene: TRBJ1-1
v_gene: TRBV20-1
abundance: .
d_gene: TRBD1
CDR3nt: TGCAGTGCCCGAGGACAGGGCGGGAGAACTGAAGCTTTCTTT
CDR3aa: CSARGQGGRTEAFF

j_gene: TRBJ2-7
v_gene: TRBV19
abundance: .
d_gene: .
CDR3nt: TGTGCCAGTAGTATCATAAACGCGGGATACGAGCAGTACTTC
CDR3aa: CASSIINAGYEQYF

j_gene: TRBJ1-2
v_gene: TRBV19
abundance: .
d_gene: .
CDR3nt: TGTGCCAGTAGTATGACGGGGCCATCCGGAGGCTACACCTTC
CDR3aa: CASSMTGPSGGYTF

j_gene: TRBJ2-7
v_gene: TRBV27
abundance: .
d_gene: TRBD2
CDR3nt: TGTGCCAGCAGTCCATTAGGGCCAGCGGGAGGGTACGAGCAGTACTTC
CDR3aa: CASSPLGPAGGYEQYF

j_gene: TRBJ2-5
v_gene: TRBV14
abundance: many
d_gene: .
CDR3nt: TGTGCCAGCAGCCAAGATAAAGAGACCCAGTACTTC
CDR3aa: CASSQDKETQYF

j_gene: TRBJ2-2
v_gene: TRBV6-1
abundance: few
d_gene: TRBD1
CDR3nt: TGTGCCAGCAGTCTTGGGACAGGGGACACCGGGGAGCTGTTTTTT
CDR3aa: CASSLGTGDTGELFF

j_gene: TRBJ1-1
v_gene: TRBV15
abundance: .
d_gene: TRBD1
CDR3nt: TGTGCCACCAGCGCGGGACAGGGCGGTCGGGCTTTCTTT
CDR3aa: CATSAGQGGRAFF

j_gene: TRBJ1-5
v_gene: TRBV19
abundance: many
d_gene: .
CDR3nt: TGTGCCAGTAGTGACACAGGGTACCGGCAGCCCCAGCATTTT
CDR3aa: CASSDTGYRQPQHF

j_gene: TRBJ1-5
v_gene: TRBV12-3/TRBV12-4
abundance: .
d_gene: .
CDR3nt: TGTGCCAGCAGATTTGGACAGAGCAATCAGCCCCAGCATTTT
CDR3aa: CASRFGQSNQPQHF

j_gene: TRBJ1-4
v_gene: TRBV3-1
abundance: many
d_gene: TRBD1
CDR3nt: TGTGCCAGCAGCCCCGGGACAGGGGGAGAAAAACTGTTTTTT
CDR3aa: CASSPGTGGEKLFF

j_gene: TRBJ1-2
v_gene: TRBV28
abundance: few
d_gene: TRBD1
CDR3nt: TGTGCCAGCACCTTAGGGGGACAGGGCTGGGTAGGCTACACCTTC
CDR3aa: CASTLGGQGWVGYTF

j_gene: TRBJ1-5
v_gene: TRBV7-2
abundance: many
d_gene: TRBD1
CDR3nt: TGTGCCAGCAGCCCCTCGGTCGGGACAGGCCTCAATCAGCCCCAGCATTTT
CDR3aa: CASSPSVGTGLNQPQHF

j_gene: TRBJ2-1
v_gene: TRBV7-2
abundance: many
d_gene: TRBD2
CDR3nt: TGTGCCAGCAGCTTCACCGGGACTAGCGGGAGTCATGAGCAGTTCTTC
CDR3aa: CASSFTGTSGSHEQFF

j_gene: TRBJ2-1
v_gene: TRBV2
abundance: .
d_gene: TRBD1
CDR3nt: TGTGCCAGCATTGGCCCGACAGGGGGCAATGAGCAGTTCTTC
CDR3aa: CASIGPTGGNEQFF

j_gene: TRBJ1-2
v_gene: TRBV19
abundance: medium-sized
d_gene: TRBD1
CDR3nt: TGTGCCAGTAGTCCCGGGACAGGGTTGAACTATGGCTACACCTTC
CDR3aa: CASSPGTGLNYGYTF

j_gene: TRBJ2-2
v_gene: TRBV5-1
abundance: .
d_gene: .
CDR3nt: TGCGCCAGCAGCTTGAACAGTGCGAACACCGGGGAGCTGTTTTTT
CDR3aa: CASSLNSANTGELFF

j_gene: TRBJ1-2
v_gene: TRBV2
abundance: few
d_gene: TRBD1
CDR3nt: TGTGCCAGCAGGGGGACAGGGCCTGATGGCTACACCTTC
CDR3aa: CASRGTGPDGYTF

j_gene: TRBJ2-2
v_gene: TRBV6-1
abundance: many
d_gene: TRBD2
CDR3nt: TGTGCCAGCACCAAAAAGCCGGGAGGGGGGACCGGGGAGCTGTTTTTT
CDR3aa: CASTKKPGGGTGELFF

j_gene: TRBJ1-6
v_gene: TRBV6-5
abundance: few
d_gene: .
CDR3nt: TGTGCCAGCAGTTCCGACAGGTACAATTCACCCCTCCACTTT
CDR3aa: CASSSDRYNSPLHF

j_gene: TRBJ2-6
v_gene: TRBV7-9
abundance: .
d_gene: .
CDR3nt: TGTGCCAGCAGCCTAGGGGGCTCTGGGGCCAACGTCCTGACTTTC
CDR3aa: CASSLGGSGANVLTF

j_gene: TRBJ2-3
v_gene: TRBV12-3/TRBV12-4
abundance: many
d_gene: .
CDR3nt: TGTGCCAGCACCACTGGAGCGACTAGCACAGATACGCAGTATTTT
CDR3aa: CASTTGATSTDTQYF

j_gene: TRBJ2-7
v_gene: TRBV12-3/TRBV12-4
abundance: .
d_gene: TRBD2
CDR3nt: TGTGCCAGCAGTAATAGCGGGAGCCAATACGAGCAGTACTTC
CDR3aa: CASSNSGSQYEQYF

j_gene: TRBJ2-3
v_gene: TRBV27
abundance: .
d_gene: TRBD2
CDR3nt: TGTGCCAGCAAGAGCGGGACTAGCGGGGGACCCCTTACAGATACGCAGTATTTT
CDR3aa: CASKSGTSGGPLTDTQYF

j_gene: TRBJ2-1
v_gene: TRBV15
abundance: many
d_gene: TRBD1
CDR3nt: TGTGCCACCATGGCGGACAGGGCTTACAATGAGCAGTTCTTC
CDR3aa: CATMADRAYNEQFF

j_gene: TRBJ1-1
v_gene: TRBV5-1
abundance: .
d_gene: .
CDR3nt: TGCGCCAGCAGCTTGCAGGACATGAACACTGAAGCTTTCTTT
CDR3aa: CASSLQDMNTEAFF

j_gene: TRBJ2-7
v_gene: TRBV24-1
abundance: many
d_gene: TRBD2
CDR3nt: TGTGCCACCAGTGATCTCTCTAGCGGCCAACCCTCCTACGAGCAGTACTTC
CDR3aa: CATSDLSSGQPSYEQYF

j_gene: TRBJ2-1
v_gene: TRBV7-6
abundance: .
d_gene: .
CDR3nt: TGTGCCAGCAGCCCCTTTGTTAGAGGACATTACAATGAGCAGTTCTTC
CDR3aa: CASSPFVRGHYNEQFF

j_gene: TRBJ1-2
v_gene: TRBV6-1
abundance: medium-sized
d_gene: .
CDR3nt: TGTGCCAGCAGTTGGTCCGCAGAAAATGGCTACACCTTC
CDR3aa: CASSWSAENGYTF

j_gene: TRBJ2-7
v_gene: TRBV7-3
abundance: many
d_gene: TRBD1
CDR3nt: TGTGCCAGCAGCCCGTCAGGACAGGGGATCTACGAGCAGTACTTC
CDR3aa: CASSPSGQGIYEQYF

j_gene: TRBJ2-1
v_gene: TRBV20-1
abundance: few
d_gene: TRBD2
CDR3nt: TGCAGTGCCTATGGGGGTAGCGGGATTTACAATGAGCAGTTCTTC
CDR3aa: CSAYGGSGIYNEQFF

j_gene: TRBJ2-5
v_gene: TRBV12-3/TRBV12-4
abundance: few
d_gene: TRBD2
CDR3nt: TGTGCCAGCAGAGCGGGGTCCGGGGAGACCCAGTACTTC
CDR3aa: CASRAGSGETQYF

j_gene: TRBJ1-2
v_gene: TRBV6-2/TRBV6-3
abundance: .
d_gene: TRBD1
CDR3nt: TGTACCAGCAGTGGTCAGGGGGGCAATCTATTTGGCTACACCTTC
CDR3aa: CTSSGQGGNLFGYTF

j_gene: TRBJ2-3
v_gene: TRBV5-5
abundance: many
d_gene: .
CDR3nt: TGTGCCAGCAGCGTAGACTCGGAGAGGGCAGATACGCAGTATTTT
CDR3aa: CASSVDSERADTQYF

j_gene: TRBJ2-2
v_gene: TRBV6-2/TRBV6-3
abundance: few
d_gene: TRBD1
CDR3nt: TGTGCCAGCAGTTCCCCGAGCGACAGGGGTAGCCCCGGGGAGCTGTTTTTT
CDR3aa: CASSSPSDRGSPGELFF

j_gene: TRBJ2-7
v_gene: TRBV12-3/TRBV12-4
abundance: medium-sized
d_gene: TRBD1
CDR3nt: TGTGCCAGCAGAAAGGACAGGTACTCCTACGAGCAGTACTTC
CDR3aa: CASRKDRYSYEQYF

j_gene: TRBJ1-2
v_gene: TRBV2
abundance: many
d_gene: .
CDR3nt: TGTGCCAGCAGCCCTGCGGGGGGCGACTATGGCTACACCTTC
CDR3aa: CASSPAGGDYGYTF

j_gene: TRBJ2-7
v_gene: TRBV6-1
abundance: few
d_gene: .
CDR3nt: TGTGCCAGCAGTGAGGTCGGATCCTACGAGCAGTACTTC
CDR3aa: CASSEVGSYEQYF

j_gene: TRBJ1-2
v_gene: TRBV6-1
abundance: few
d_gene: TRBD1
CDR3nt: TGTGCCAGCAGCCCAGTAACGGGGACAGGGGGAGGCTACACCTTC
CDR3aa: CASSPVTGTGGGYTF

j_gene: TRBJ2-7
v_gene: TRBV27
abundance: few
d_gene: TRBD2
CDR3nt: TGTGCCAGCAGTTCGGGACTAGGAGGTGGCTCCTACGAGCAGTACTTC
CDR3aa: CASSSGLGGGSYEQYF

j_gene: TRBJ2-6
v_gene: TRBV20-1
abundance: .
d_gene: .
CDR3nt: TGCAGTGCTAGGACACCTGGGGCCAACGTCATGACTTTC
CDR3aa: CSARTPGANVMTF

j_gene: TRBJ1-2
v_gene: TRBV29-1
abundance: .
d_gene: .
CDR3nt: TGCAGCGTTGAAGATTGGGGCCGAGATGGCTACACCTTC
CDR3aa: CSVEDWGRDGYTF

j_gene: TRBJ1-1
v_gene: TRBV7-9
abundance: many
d_gene: .
CDR3nt: TGTGCCAGCAGCTTAGGGGGGGGAGAAGCTTTCTTT
CDR3aa: CASSLGGGEAFF

j_gene: TRBJ2-4
v_gene: TRBV19
abundance: many
d_gene: .
CDR3nt: TGTGCCAGCAGCTTACAGCAAGGGGGAAGCATTCAGTACTTC
CDR3aa: CASSLQQGGSIQYF

j_gene: TRBJ2-3
v_gene: TRBV2
abundance: .
d_gene: TRBD2
CDR3nt: TGTGCCAGCAGTTATCTTAGCGGGAACACAGATATGCAGTATTTT
CDR3aa: CASSYLSGNTDMQYF

j_gene: TRBJ2-2
v_gene: TRBV6-1
abundance: few
d_gene: .
CDR3nt: TGTGCCAGCAGTGAAGTGAGGGGGGCCCTGAACACCGGGGGGCTGTTTTTT
CDR3aa: CASSEVRGALNTGGLFF

j_gene: TRBJ2-1
v_gene: TRBV7-3
abundance: .
d_gene: TRBD1
CDR3nt: TGTGCCAGCAGCGACCGGGACAGGGGTTCCTACAATGAGCAGTTCTTC
CDR3aa: CASSDRDRGSYNEQFF

j_gene: TRBJ1-1
v_gene: TRBV28
abundance: many
d_gene: .
CDR3nt: TGTGCCAGCAGTTTCCACGGGACGGGGAACACTGAAGCTTTCTTT
CDR3aa: CASSFHGTGNTEAFF

j_gene: TRBJ2-7
v_gene: TRBV7-8
abundance: .
d_gene: .
CDR3nt: TGTGCCAGCCGGATACGCGAGGCCCTGGCGGACAGATACGAGCAGTACTTC
CDR3aa: CASRIREALADRYEQYF

j_gene: TRBJ1-1
v_gene: TRBV28
abundance: many
d_gene: TRBD1
CDR3nt: TGTGCCAGCAGTCCGCTCACAGACAGGGTCACTGAAGCTTTCTTT
CDR3aa: CASSPLTDRVTEAFF

j_gene: TRBJ2-7
v_gene: TRBV6-4
abundance: .
d_gene: .
CDR3nt: TGTGCCAGCAGTTACAGTTCGGGGGCAGCCATCGAAAGCTACGAGCAGTACTTC
CDR3aa: CASSYSSGAAIESYEQYF

j_gene: TRBJ1-2
v_gene: TRBV27
abundance: .
d_gene: .
CDR3nt: TGTGCCAGCAGTTTGAACGGGCCGAGTTTGGACTACACCTTC
CDR3aa: CASSLNGPSLDYTF

j_gene: TRBJ2-1
v_gene: TRBV2
abundance: medium-sized
d_gene: TRBD1
CDR3nt: TGTGCCAGCCGCGAGGTGGGACAGGGTAACTACAATGAGCAGTTCTTC
CDR3aa: CASREVGQGNYNEQFF

j_gene: TRBJ1-5
v_gene: TRBV2
abundance: many
d_gene: .
CDR3nt: TGTGCCAGCAGTGAAACGGGGGCAGGAGGTGGGCCCCAGCATTTT
CDR3aa: CASSETGAGGGPQHF

j_gene: TRBJ2-5
v_gene: TRBV18
abundance: .
d_gene: TRBD2
CDR3nt: TGTGCCAGCTCACCAGCTAGCGGGAGGGCCTTTGGAGAGACCCAGTACTTC
CDR3aa: CASSPASGRAFGETQYF

j_gene: TRBJ2-7
v_gene: TRBV28
abundance: few
d_gene: .
CDR3nt: TGTGCCAGCAGTTTAGGGGGGCAGGCCTACGAGCAGTACTTC
CDR3aa: CASSLGGQAYEQYF

j_gene: TRBJ2-1
v_gene: TRBV30
abundance: many
d_gene: TRBD2
CDR3nt: TGTGCCTGGCTACCTCGACTAGCGACCTACAATGAGCAGTTCTTC
CDR3aa: CAWLPRLATYNEQFF

j_gene: TRBJ2-3
v_gene: TRBV20-1
abundance: few
d_gene: .
CDR3nt: TGCAGTGCTAGAGATCGAGAGTTTTTAGTAGATACGCAGTATTTT
CDR3aa: CSARDREFLVDTQYF

j_gene: TRBJ2-5
v_gene: TRBV6-1
abundance: few
d_gene: TRBD2
CDR3nt: TGTGCCAGCAGTGAACTAGCGGGAGGGCCAGAGACCCAGTACTTC
CDR3aa: CASSELAGGPETQYF

j_gene: TRBJ2-7
v_gene: TRBV28
abundance: medium-sized
d_gene: .
CDR3nt: TGTGCCACCGAGAACGTCGCCTACGAGCAGTACTTC
CDR3aa: CATENVAYEQYF